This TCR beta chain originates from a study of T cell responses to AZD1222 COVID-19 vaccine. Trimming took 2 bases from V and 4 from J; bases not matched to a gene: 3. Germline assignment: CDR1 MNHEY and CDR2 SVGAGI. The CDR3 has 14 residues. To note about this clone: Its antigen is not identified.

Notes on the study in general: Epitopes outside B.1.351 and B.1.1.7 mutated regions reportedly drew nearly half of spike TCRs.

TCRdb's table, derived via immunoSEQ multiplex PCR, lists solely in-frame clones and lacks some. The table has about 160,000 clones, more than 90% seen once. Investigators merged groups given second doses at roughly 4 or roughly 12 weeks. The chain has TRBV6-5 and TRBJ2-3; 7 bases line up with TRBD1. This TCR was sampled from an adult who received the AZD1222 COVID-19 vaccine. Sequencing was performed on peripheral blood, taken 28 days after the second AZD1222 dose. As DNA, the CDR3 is TGTGCCAGCAGTTACAGTGGGACAGCAGATACGCAGTATTTT. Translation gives CASSYSGTADTQYF.